The rows below give T cell receptor beta chains drawn from one sample of a study of T cell changes during pregnancy in multiple sclerosis. TCRdb keeps only in-frame clones here, not all; method: immunoSEQ multiplex PCR. The sample records under 120,000 clones, roughly nine tenths being singletons. The sequences come from peripheral blood, collected after pregnancy. These TCRs come from a female donor with multiple sclerosis, enrolled in a pregnancy study. Both conserved end residues are part of each CDR3. The D gene is left open where the match is weak. Clone sizes are given selectively: once, few, many, or a class where the clone is expanded.

size	V	length	J	D	CDR3	DNA
once	TRBV15	18	TRBJ2-3	TRBD1	CATSRDGAGTGMTDTQYF	TGTGCCACCAGCAGAGACGGGGCCGGGACAGGGATGACAGATACGCAGTATTTT
few	TRBV7-9	11	TRBJ1-1	NA	CASSLRTEAFF	TGTGCCAGCAGCTTGCGGACTGAAGCTTTCTTT
NA	TRBV27	13	TRBJ1-1	NA	CASSWTLGTEAFF	TGTGCCAGCAGTTGGACTCTGGGGACTGAAGCTTTCTTT
NA	TRBV9	14	TRBJ1-2	NA	CASSVVEGPYGYTF	TGTGCCAGCAGCGTAGTGGAGGGACCCTATGGCTACACCTTC
NA	TRBV19	13	TRBJ1-6	NA	CASSIVGDSPLHF	TGTGCCAGTAGTATTGTCGGGGATTCACCCCTCCACTTT
few	TRBV30	13	TRBJ1-4	NA	CAWSVLSGEKLFF	TGTGCCTGGAGTGTACTTTCGGGGGAAAAACTGTTTTTT
once	TRBV6-5	13	TRBJ1-3	TRBD1	CASSSDRADTIYF	TGTGCCAGCAGCAGTGACAGGGCAGACACCATATATTTT
NA	TRBV9	15	TRBJ2-3	NA	CASSVGRGDTDTQYF	TGTGCCAGCAGCGTCGGCCGGGGAGACACAGATACGCAGTATTTT
once	TRBV2	15	TRBJ2-4	TRBD1	CASSADRSLLNIQYF	TGTGCCAGCAGTGCGGACAGGAGCCTCCTAAACATTCAGTACTTC
NA	TRBV13	12	TRBJ2-2	NA	CASSTYTGELFF	TGTGCCAGCAGCACCTATACCGGGGAGCTGTTTTTT
NA	TRBV2	14	TRBJ1-5	NA	CASSGGPSNQPQHF	TGTGCCAGCAGTGGCGGCCCGAGCAATCAGCCCCAGCATTTT
NA	TRBV5-1	15	TRBJ1-1	NA	CASSLARTTNTEAFF	TGCGCCAGCAGCTTGGCTCGGACAACCAACACTGAAGCTTTCTTT
NA	TRBV5-6	15	TRBJ1-1	NA	CASSLSQKINTEAFF	TGTGCCAGCAGCTTGTCACAGAAAATTAACACTGAAGCTTTCTTT
NA	TRBV19	14	TRBJ1-4	NA	CASRLTADNEKLFF	TGTGCCAGTAGGCTGACAGCTGATAATGAAAAACTGTTTTTT
NA	TRBV6-1	15	TRBJ2-3	NA	CASSVRTGIFDTQYF	TGTGCCAGCAGCGTCAGGACTGGGATTTTTGATACGCAGTATTTT
NA	TRBV5-1	17	TRBJ2-1	TRBD2	CASSLGGPGLHGNEQFF	TGCGCCAGCAGCTTGGGCGGCCCGGGACTACACGGGAATGAGCAGTTCTTC
NA	TRBV6-5	14	TRBJ1-5	TRBD1	CASRSTGGSQPQHF	TGTGCCAGCAGGTCTACAGGGGGCAGTCAGCCCCAGCATTTT
NA	TRBV5-1	14	TRBJ2-3	NA	CASSWSGRGDTQYF	TGCGCCAGCAGCTGGAGCGGTCGAGGGGATACGCAGTATTTT
NA	TRBV18	12	TRBJ2-7	NA	CASSPTGIEQYF	TGTGCCAGCTCCCCCACGGGAATCGAGCAGTACTTC
once	TRBV29-1	15	TRBJ2-2	TRBD2	CSAEARGDVTGELFF	TGCAGCGCTGAGGCGCGGGGGGATGTCACCGGGGAGCTGTTTTTT
NA	TRBV7-3	14	TRBJ2-1	TRBD1	CASSLIQGVNEQFF	TGTGCCAGCAGCTTAATACAGGGGGTGAATGAGCAGTTCTTC
NA	TRBV18	16	TRBJ2-7	NA	CASSPPHRQRNYEQYF	TGTGCCAGCTCACCACCACACAGACAGCGTAACTACGAGCAGTACTTC
NA	TRBV10-3	14	TRBJ2-7	TRBD1	CAISTGTGPYEQYF	TGTGCCATCAGTACCGGGACAGGGCCCTACGAGCAGTACTTC
NA	TRBV27	18	TRBJ1-5	TRBD1	CASSPGTGSFHSNQPQHF	TGTGCCAGCAGTCCCGGGACAGGGTCGTTCCATAGCAATCAGCCCCAGCATTTT
NA	TRBV29-1	15	TRBJ1-4	TRBD1	CSVTPTGGGKEKLFF	TGCAGCGTGACCCCGACAGGGGGCGGAAAAGAAAAACTGTTTTTT
NA	TRBV6-1	15	TRBJ1-1	TRBD1	CASRTGIVLGSEAFF	TGTGCCAGCAGGACAGGGATTGTGTTAGGATCTGAAGCTTTCTTT
NA	TRBV7-3	15	TRBJ2-3	TRBD2	CASSLTGGAADTQYF	TGTGCCAGCAGCTTGACGGGGGGGGCCGCAGATACGCAGTATTTT
NA	TRBV6-1	20	TRBJ2-4	TRBD2	CASSAGLAGGLMLAKNIQYF	TGTGCCAGCAGTGCTGGATTAGCGGGGGGGCTAATGCTAGCCAAAAACATTCAGTACTTC
NA	TRBV2	13	TRBJ1-1	NA	CASIGDMNTEAFF	TGTGCCAGCATCGGGGATATGAACACTGAAGCTTTCTTT